The rows below give T cell receptor beta chains drawn from one sample of a study of naive and memory T cell subsets. TCRdb redid the calling of the UMI-ligation and nested PCR reads with MiXCR, one entry per CDR3 protein. The table records 120,000 or so distinct CDR3 sequences, about 36% of them present only once. Sequencing was done on a sample of central memory CD4+ T cells from blood. The receptors shown here come from a human donor in good health. Both conserved end residues are part of each CDR3. The D gene is left open where the match is weak. Clone size is stated in some rows and not others, as once, few, many or a class when expanded.

D: .; V: TRBV6-6; J: TRBJ2-1; size: .; CDR3: CASSYASSYNEQFF; DNA: TGTGCCAGCAGTTACGCCAGCTCCTACAATGAGCAGTTCTTC
D: .; V: TRBV6-5; J: TRBJ2-1; size: few; CDR3: CASSYSGRGRGFF; DNA: TGTGCCAGCAGTTACTCAGGGAGGGGGCGGGGGTTCTTC
D: TRBD1; V: TRBV19; J: TRBJ1-5; size: .; CDR3: CASSLGSGTGPRQPQHF; DNA: TGTGCCAGTAGTTTGGGCTCCGGGACAGGGCCCCGGCAGCCCCAGCATTTT
D: TRBD2; V: TRBV20-1; J: TRBJ2-5; size: few; CDR3: CSASPTGTRGAETQYF; DNA: TGCAGTGCTAGCCCTACCGGGACTAGAGGTGCGGAGACCCAGTACTTC
D: TRBD1; V: TRBV25-1; J: TRBJ2-2; size: .; CDR3: CASSEFRTGVDGELFF; DNA: TGTGCCAGCAGTGAATTTAGGACAGGGGTTGACGGGGAGCTGTTTTTT
D: .; V: TRBV15; J: TRBJ1-3; size: few; CDR3: CATSRDLTGRNTIYF; DNA: TGTGCCACCAGCAGAGATTTAACAGGACGAAACACCATATATTTT
D: TRBD1; V: TRBV7-8; J: TRBJ1-3; size: few; CDR3: CASSLMQGGGNTIYF; DNA: TGTGCCAGCAGCCTGATGCAGGGGGGCGGAAACACCATATATTTT
D: .; V: TRBV29-1; J: TRBJ1-4; size: few; CDR3: CSVEDLSSTNEKLFF; DNA: TGCAGCGTTGAAGATTTGAGCTCAACTAATGAAAAACTGTTTTTT
D: TRBD1; V: TRBV11-2; J: TRBJ1-2; size: few; CDR3: CASSLGRPGQGKGGYTF; DNA: TGTGCCAGCAGCTTAGGGCGACCGGGACAGGGGAAAGGAGGCTACACCTTC
D: .; V: TRBV29-1; J: TRBJ2-5; size: few; CDR3: CSVADTYQETQYF; DNA: TGCAGCGTGGCTGACACGTACCAAGAGACCCAGTACTTC
D: .; V: TRBV29-1; J: TRBJ2-5; size: .; CDR3: CSVERQGGETQYF; DNA: TGCAGCGTTGAAAGGCAGGGGGGAGAGACCCAGTACTTC
D: TRBD1; V: TRBV6-5; J: TRBJ1-4; size: .; CDR3: CASSSTGGGREKLFF; DNA: TGTGCCAGCAGCTCCACAGGGGGAGGTCGTGAAAAACTGTTTTTT
D: TRBD2; V: TRBV6-2/TRBV6-3; J: TRBJ2-1; size: .; CDR3: CASSTRLAVYNEQFF; DNA: TGTGCCAGCAGCACAAGACTAGCGGTGTACAATGAGCAGTTCTTC
D: TRBD2; V: TRBV4-1; J: TRBJ2-5; size: .; CDR3: CASSHDLGLAGGQETQYF; DNA: TGCGCCAGCAGCCACGACCTGGGACTAGCGGGAGGCCAGGAGACCCAGTACTTC
D: TRBD1; V: TRBV5-1; J: TRBJ1-4; size: .; CDR3: CASSLRTGEKLFF; DNA: TGCGCCAGCAGCCTAAGGACAGGGGAAAAACTGTTTTTT
D: TRBD1; V: TRBV11-2; J: TRBJ1-4; size: few; CDR3: CASSTLGQGGEKLFF; DNA: TGTGCCAGCAGCACCCTGGGACAGGGAGGTGAAAAACTGTTTTTT
D: .; V: TRBV7-8; J: TRBJ1-5; size: .; CDR3: CASSQESAQHF; DNA: TGTGCCAGCAGCCAAGAATCAGCCCAGCATTTT
D: .; V: TRBV7-6; J: TRBJ2-5; size: .; CDR3: CASSARGGAFQETQYF; DNA: TGTGCCAGCAGCGCTCGTGGGGGGGCCTTCCAAGAGACCCAGTACTTC
D: .; V: TRBV29-1; J: TRBJ1-1; size: .; CDR3: CSVNRDPTEAFF; DNA: TGCAGCGTTAACAGGGATCCGACTGAAGCTTTCTTT
D: .; V: TRBV6-2/TRBV6-3; J: TRBJ2-2; size: .; CDR3: CASSRRATGELFF; DNA: TGTGCCAGCAGTAGACGGGCAACCGGGGAGCTGTTTTTT
D: .; V: TRBV24-1; J: TRBJ2-3; size: few; CDR3: CATSARSTDTQYF; DNA: TGTGCCACCAGTGCCCGAAGCACAGATACGCAGTATTTT
D: .; V: TRBV29-1; J: TRBJ2-7; size: many; CDR3: CSVDGQSPYEQYF; DNA: TGCAGCGTTGACGGCCAGTCCCCCTACGAGCAGTACTTC
D: TRBD1; V: TRBV28; J: TRBJ1-2; size: .; CDR3: CASHEAGGQGKTYGYTF; DNA: TGTGCCAGTCACGAGGCGGGGGGACAGGGAAAGACCTATGGCTACACCTTC
D: TRBD2; V: TRBV12-3/TRBV12-4; J: TRBJ2-1; size: .; CDR3: CASSHNNILDGTSGRVGYNEQFF; DNA: TGTGCCAGCAGCCATAATAATATTTTAGATGGGACTAGCGGGAGGGTGGGCTACAATGAGCAGTTCTTC
D: TRBD1; V: TRBV3-1; J: TRBJ2-1; size: .; CDR3: CASSQEALGQPERFF; DNA: TGTGCCAGCAGCCAGGAAGCCCTGGGACAGCCCGAGCGGTTCTTC